The rows below give T cell receptor beta chains drawn from one sample of a study of blood T cell repertoires in COVID-19. Assay: immunoSEQ multiplex PCR; the TCRdb copy retains only in-frame clones and omits some. The sample lists approximately 220,000 clones, approximately 90% occurring once. The sample was PBMCs or T cells enriched from blood (not recorded which). The receptors were gathered from a young man who had recovered from COVID-19. CDR3s include the opening cysteine and the closing phenylalanine or tryptophan. A D gene is named only where the DNA matches it firmly. Expanded clones get a size class; other rows say once, few or many, or leave the size out.

TRBV7-8	NA	TRBD1	TRBJ2-7	TGTGCCAGCAGCTTTGGACAGGGTACGACCTACGAGCAGTACTTC	CASSFGQGTTYEQYF
TRBV30	NA	NA	TRBJ2-7	TGTGCCTGGAGTGTACCCGGGATTTCCTACGAGCAGTACTTC	CAWSVPGISYEQYF
TRBV28	NA	TRBD1	TRBJ1-5	TGTGCCAGCAGTAACAAACAGGGGCTCAGCCAGCCCCAGCATTTT	CASSNKQGLSQPQHF
TRBV21-1	NA	NA	TRBJ2-7	TGTGCCAGCGAGCAAAGAGGGGGGACAGGGGGCAGCGAGCAGTACTTC	CASEQRGGTGGSEQYF
TRBV18	NA	NA	TRBJ2-1	TGTGCCAGCTCACTAATCCGGGACAAGCTTAGGGATGAGCAGTTCTTC	CASSLIRDKLRDEQFF
TRBV6-5	NA	TRBD2	TRBJ2-3	TGTGCCAGCAGACGTAGCGGGGGGAGCACAGATACGCAGTATTTT	CASRRSGGSTDTQYF
TRBV2	NA	NA	TRBJ1-4	TGTGCCAGCAGCGGGGGGTTTAGTGCTAATGAAAAACTGTTTTTT	CASSGGFSANEKLFF
TRBV29-1	NA	TRBD1	TRBJ2-5	TGCAGCGTTGGCAGGGGGCTGGGAGAGACCCAGTACTTC	CSVGRGLGETQYF
TRBV27	NA	TRBD2	TRBJ2-1	TGTGCCAGCAGTTTATCCGGGACTAGCGTAGGGTTATTTTACAATGAGCAGTTCTTC	CASSLSGTSVGLFYNEQFF
TRBV4-1	NA	NA	TRBJ2-1	TGCGCCAGCAGCCAAGACGAACGTCTAGCGGAGCAGTTCTTC	CASSQDERLAEQFF
TRBV6-2/TRBV6-3	few	NA	TRBJ2-1	TGTGCCAGCAGTTCGGACAGCCGATACAATGAGCAGTTCTTC	CASSSDSRYNEQFF
TRBV4-3	NA	TRBD2	TRBJ2-3	TGCGCCAGCAGCCCGAGTAGCGGGGGAGGCACAGATACGCAGTATTTT	CASSPSSGGGTDTQYF
TRBV28	NA	TRBD1	TRBJ2-7	TGTGCCAGCAGCCAACAGGGGGCGCGAGAGCAGTACTTC	CASSQQGAREQYF
TRBV6-2/TRBV6-3	NA	TRBD1	TRBJ2-7	TGTGCCAGCAGTTACGGACAGGGGCTCGAGCAGTACTTC	CASSYGQGLEQYF
TRBV6-9	NA	NA	TRBJ1-1	TGTGCCAGCAGTTCCGATCGACAGTTCGAAGCTTTCTTT	CASSSDRQFEAFF
TRBV27	NA	TRBD1	TRBJ2-7	TGTGCCAGCCAAGGGGGCAGGGGCTACGAGCAGTACTTC	CASQGGRGYEQYF
TRBV28	NA	NA	TRBJ2-7	TGTGCCAGCAGTCACCCGGTGCTTGGGGTAGCGGAAGTCCTCCAGAGCTCCTACGAGCAGTACTTC	CASSHPVLGVAEVLQSSYEQYF
TRBV7-2	NA	TRBD2	TRBJ2-2	TGTGCCAGCAGCTTAAGGGCTAGCGGGAGCACCGGGGAGCTGTTTTTT	CASSLRASGSTGELFF
TRBV29-1	NA	TRBD2	TRBJ2-3	TGCAGCGTGGGGGGGTTAGCAGATACGCAGTATTTT	CSVGGLADTQYF
TRBV9	NA	NA	TRBJ1-2	TGTGCCAGCAGCGACCGGGACACCTCCTATGGCTACACCTTC	CASSDRDTSYGYTF
TRBV7-2	NA	TRBD2	TRBJ2-7	TGTGCCAGCAGCTCCGGGGGGGGGCGGTACGAGCAGTACTTC	CASSSGGGRYEQYF
TRBV7-8	few	NA	TRBJ1-3	TGTGCCAGCAGTCACAGGGAATCTGGAAACACCATATATTTT	CASSHRESGNTIYF
TRBV11-2	NA	TRBD1	TRBJ1-2	TGTGCCAGCAGGCCAGATAGGGACAGAGCTAACTATGGCTACACCTTC	CASRPDRDRANYGYTF
TRBV15	few	TRBD1	TRBJ1-5	TGTGCCACCAGCACTGGACAGGGCGGTCAGCCCCAGCATTTT	CATSTGQGGQPQHF
TRBV6-1	NA	NA	TRBJ1-2	TGTGCCAGCAGTGAAAAAGGCGAGGACCTCAGGGGTACTGGCTACACCTTC	CASSEKGEDLRGTGYTF
TRBV11-1	NA	NA	TRBJ2-7	TGTGCCAGCAGCTCACAACGTGGACAGACCTACGAGCAGTACTTC	CASSSQRGQTYEQYF
TRBV7-9	once	TRBD1	TRBJ2-7	TGTGCCAGCAGCTTAGCGCTGACAGGGGACTCCTACGAGCAGTACTTC	CASSLALTGDSYEQYF